The clone carrying this TCR beta chain was observed a few times. This record belongs to a study of blood T cell repertoires in COVID-19. Study-level information: From the United States, Italy and Spain came samples of acute and convalescent COVID-19. PBMCs, B-cell-depleted T cells, or T cells provided the cDNA or gDNA that made up the material.

Methods used by the authors: Cell counts per sample came from amplifying reference gene primers. Assay used: immunoSEQ multiplex PCR; TCRdb lists only in-frame clones, some missing. V, J and clone size derive from that table, while D and trimming were established from the DNA sequence. The sample includes 100,000 or so clones, approximately 92% seen only once; the top ten take roughly 5.6%. Germline V gene sequence: CDR1 SEHNR, CDR2 FQNEAQ (reference sequence). The CDR3 covers 15 residues. The ends lost 5 bases at V and 0 bases at J; junction bases unmatched: 7. The receptor was derived from a man aged 50-60 years with active COVID-19. The genes are TRBV7-9 and TRBJ2-7; 7 nucleotides match TRBD1. Sequencing was carried out using peripheral blood. The CDR3 sequence: CASSARTGFSYEQYF. CDR3 DNA sequence: TGTGCCAGCAGCGCCAGGACAGGATTCTCCTACGAGCAGTACTTC.